This record concerns one TCR beta chain sequence. The data were produced by immunoSEQ multiplex PCR, yet TCRdb's version contains in-frame clones alone and is incomplete. This table holds more than 95,000 clones, 82% found once. The record originates from a study of T cell clones after liver transplantation. CDR3 size: 14 residues. V was trimmed by 8 bases and J by 4 bases, leaving 15 bases between them. CDR1 is SEHNR and CDR2 is FQNEAQ in the germline V gene (reference sequence). This TCR was recovered from a human donor who received a liver transplant. Here the sequenced sample was CD4+ T cells from blood, taken before liver transplant. The V call is TRBV7-9, the J call TRBJ1-3, with D possibly being TRBD1 (5 bases). The CDR3 is CASRPDTAGNTIYF. Written as DNA, the CDR3 is TGTGCCAGCCGCCCGGACACGGCGGGAAACACCATATATTTT. Full variable domain (rest looked up from reference TRBV7-9 and TRBJ1-3): DTGVSQNPRHKITKRGQNVTFRCDPISEHNRLYWYRQTLGQGPEFLTYFQNEAQLEKSRLLSDRFSAERPKGSFSTLEIQRTEQGDSAMYLCASRPDTAGNTIYFGEGSWLTVV.